The next 30 T cell receptor beta chains were all read from a single sample in a study of CD8 T cells in Susac syndrome. An input of roughly 0.5 to 1 ug of RNA was subjected to reverse transcription using random hexamers. TCRdb reanalysed the immunoSEQ multiplex PCR reads using MiXCR and keeps one entry per CDR3 protein. The sample holds about 90,000 distinct CDR3 sequences; 96% are singletons and the top ten take 0.62%. Sequenced input: CD8+ T cells from PBMCs. Receptors were obtained from a human donor with Susac syndrome.

V gene TRBV7-9 combines with J gene TRBJ1-4, with a weak D call TRBD1 (5 bases). This CDR3 has 15 amino acids. CDR1 and CDR2 (germline): SEHNR, FQNEAQ (reference sequence). The V and J ends lost 5 bases and 6 bases respectively, with 16 bases between them. The CDR3 sequence is CASSAGTGSHEKLFF. The CDR3 region has the DNA TGTGCCAGCAGCGCCGGGACCGGGTCCCATGAAAAACTGTTTTTT.

Only a few counts were recorded for this clonotype. This sequence joins TRBV12-3 or TRBV12-4 and TRBJ2-5, with D unresolved. CDR3 length: 13 amino acids. The ends were cut back, 3 bases at V and 2 bases at J, with 7 bases in the middle. In DNA form, the CDR3 reads TGTGCCAGCAGTTTGGGGTTACAAGAGACCCAGTACTTC. Its translation is CASSLGLQETQYF.

The chain carries TRBV4-3 and TRBJ2-3, with D unresolved. Germline V CDR1 and CDR2: LGHNA, YSLEER. The V and J ends lost 0 bases and 9 bases respectively, with 10 bases between them. This CDR3 is built from 13 residues. The CDR3 loop reads CASSQDGFVTQYF. The CDR3 DNA sequence: TGCGCCAGCAGCCAAGACGGCTTTGTGACGCAGTATTTT.

The chain is built from TRBV13 and TRBJ2-7; 8 nucleotides align to TRBD1. This CDR3 comprises 15 residues. Trimming removed 5 bases from V and 0 bases from J; junction bases left unmatched: 6. Germline V gene lookup returns CDR1 PRHDT and CDR2 FYEKMQ (reference sequence). The CDR3 is CASSDSTGGSYEQYF. In DNA form, the CDR3 reads TGTGCCAGCAGCGATTCTACAGGGGGCTCCTACGAGCAGTACTTC.

This chain's CDR3 is CASSVGRTYEQYF. The CDR3 DNA sequence: TGTGCCAGCAGCGTAGGACGGACCTACGAGCAGTACTTC. V gene TRBV7-2 combines with J gene TRBJ2-7; D is ambiguous. Germline CDR1 reads SGHTA; CDR2 reads FQGNSA. The CDR3 extends over 13 amino acids. Trimming removed 5 bases at V and 2 bases at J, with 10 bases between.

The chain carries TRBV30 and TRBJ2-1, with 11 positions matching TRBD2. There are 14 residues in the CDR3. Unmatched junction bases numbered 5, after V lost 3 bases and J lost 7 bases. Germline V gives CDR1 GTSNPN, CDR2 SVGIG (reference sequence). The CDR3 DNA sequence: TGTGCCTGGAGAGGGCTAGCGGGGGGTAATGAGCAGTTCTTC. This codes for CAWRGLAGGNEQFF.

This chain uses TRBV10-3 with TRBJ1-5; TRBD1 agrees at 7 bases. J was trimmed by 5 bases and V by 1 base; bases with no gene match: 5. The CDR3 runs 15 residues. The germline CDR1 and CDR2 sequences are ENHRY and SYGVKD. DNA for the CDR3: TGTGCCATCAGTGAGTTAGGGACAGTCGATCAGCCCCAGCATTTT. It encodes CAISELGTVDQPQHF.

The chain carries TRBV12-3 or TRBV12-4 and TRBJ1-1, with 7 bases identical to TRBD1. Trimming removed 5 bases from V and 0 bases from J; junction bases left unmatched: 9. The CDR3 sequence is 16 residues long. CDR3 sequence (DNA): TGTGCCAGCAGTAGGGGGCCCCATACTGTGAACACTGAAGCTTTCTTT. Protein product: CASSRGPHTVNTEAFF.

CDR3 bases: TGTGCCAGCGGGGACACGGGGAGCCACGAGCAGTACTTC. Protein sequence: CASGDTGSHEQYF. This chain uses TRBV2 with TRBJ2-7; a weak D match, TRBD1 (6 bases). Trimming pared 8 bases from V and 5 bases from J, leaving 16 bases between. Germline CDR1 reads SNHLY; CDR2 reads FYNNEI. CDR3 length: 13 residues.

V usage is TRBV29-1 and J usage is TRBJ1-2, with D hard to call. CDR1 and CDR2 from the germline V gene are SQVTM and ANQGSEA. The CDR3 consists of 12 residues. Trimming removed 4 bases at V and 4 bases at J, with 10 bases between. Here the CDR3 reads CSVGEGSYGYTF. The CDR3 DNA follows: TGCAGCGTTGGGGAAGGAAGCTATGGCTACACCTTC.

This clonotype appeared a single time. This chain uses TRBV7-8 with TRBJ2-1; 11 nucleotides agree with TRBD2. This CDR3 has 14 amino acids. V shed 5 bases, J shed 10 bases, and the junction held 7 bases outside the gene matches. The germline CDR1 and CDR2 sequences are SGHVS and FQNEAQ. CDR3 DNA: TGTGCCAGCAGCCGGCTAGCGGGGGGCCAAGAGCAGTTCTTC. This codes for CASSRLAGGQEQFF.

The V and J genes are TRBV4-2 and TRBJ2-2; perhaps TRBD1 as D (5 bases). Germline-derived CDR1 and CDR2 are LGHNA and YNFKEQ. With 1 base removed from V and 2 bases from J, the gap between germline ends came to 8 bases. CDR3 length: 15 residues. DNA of the CDR3: TGTGCCAGCAGCCAAGGCGACAGTAACACCGGGGAGCTGTTTTTT. It yields the protein CASSQGDSNTGELFF.

The chain employs TRBV30 and TRBJ2-2, with D maybe TRBD2 (6 bases). The V end was cut by 3 bases, the J end by 7 bases, with 21 bases between. Germline loops: CDR1 GTSNPN, CDR2 SVGIG (reference sequence). The CDR3 runs to 16 residues. The CDR3 region has the DNA TGTGCCTGGAGGCGGGGAGGCCGATCTAGGGACGGGGAGCTGTTTTTT. This sequence encodes CAWRRGGRSRDGELFF.

The chain couples TRBV11-2 to TRBJ2-3; 7 nucleotides line up with TRBD2. The length of the CDR3 is 15 residues. Germline trimming cut 4 bases from V and 1 base from J; bases unmatched to any gene: 5. Per the germline V gene, CDR1 is SGHAT and CDR2 is FQNNGV. CDR3 residues: CASSSDLAGTDTQYF. The DNA of the CDR3 is TGTGCCAGCAGCTCGGATCTAGCGGGCACAGATACGCAGTATTTT.

There are a few counts of this clonotype. The chain combines TRBV20-1 with TRBJ2-7; a possible D gene is TRBD2 (6 bases). The germline gives CDR1 DFQATT, CDR2 SNEGSKA (reference sequence). The CDR3 totals 13 residues. With 5 bases removed from V and 4 bases from J, the gap between germline ends came to 15 bases. The CDR3 is CSAGAPAGYEQYF. The CDR3, as DNA: TGCAGTGCTGGGGCCCCCGCGGGGTACGAGCAGTACTTC.

The chain recombines TRBV30 with TRBJ1-5, with 9 bases fitting TRBD1. Germline V gene sequence: CDR1 GTSNPN, CDR2 SVGIG (reference sequence). The V segment lost 6 bases and the J segment 5 bases; nucleotides outside the gene matches: 8. This CDR3 comprises 14 residues. CDR3 residues: CACGTGTEDQPQHF. CDR3 bases: TGTGCCTGTGGGACAGGGACAGAAGATCAGCCCCAGCATTTT.

The chain carries TRBV20-1 and TRBJ1-6, with TRBD1 matching over 9 bases. Trimming removed 2 bases from V and 11 bases from J; junction bases left unmatched: 7. Germline lookup yields CDR1 DFQATT and CDR2 SNEGSKA (reference sequence). The CDR3 length is 14 residues. The CDR3 here is CSARTGTGTPPLHF. The CDR3 DNA sequence: TGCAGTGCTAGAACCGGGACAGGGACGCCACCCCTCCACTTT.

The V call is TRBV5-4, the J call TRBJ1-2; tentatively, D is TRBD1 (6 bases). Per germline, CDR1 SGHNT and CDR2 YYREEE (reference sequence). Trimming cost V 5 bases and J 4 bases, with 15 bases left between them. The CDR3 is 14 amino acids. The CDR3 reads CASSRPGGGYGYTF. The CDR3 DNA sequence: TGTGCCAGCAGTCGACCGGGGGGCGGCTATGGCTACACCTTC. Based on the CDR3 plus reference TRBV5-4 and TRBJ1-2, the full variable domain is ETGVTQSPTHLIKTRGQQVTLRCSSQSGHNTVSWYQQALGQGPQFIFQYYREEENGRGNFPPRFSGLQFPNYSSELNVNALELDDSALYLCASSRPGGGYGYTFGSGTRLTVV.

The rearrangement uses TRBV28 and TRBJ2-4; D tentatively fits TRBD1 or TRBD2 (5 bases each). This CDR3 spans 14 amino acids. Trimming cost V 3 bases and J 7 bases, with 13 bases left between them. Germline loops: CDR1 MDHEN, CDR2 SYDVKM. CDR3 DNA: TGTGCCAGCAGTTTCCATGTGGGGACGAACATTCAGTACTTC. Translation: CASSFHVGTNIQYF. Combining the CDR3 with reference TRBV28 and TRBJ2-4 gives the whole variable domain DVKVTQSSRYLVKRTGEKVFLECVQDMDHENMFWYRQDPGLGLRLIYFSYDVKMKEKGDIPEGYSVSREKKERFSLILESASTNQTSMYLCASSFHVGTNIQYFGAGTRLSVL.

This rearrangement joins TRBV9 to TRBJ2-4, with D maybe TRBD1 (6 bases). The CDR3 is 18 residues long. Germline V lookup: CDR1 SGDLS, CDR2 YYNGEE. The V end was cut by 5 bases, the J end by 1 base, with 22 bases between. The CDR3 protein is CASSADLQGIGAKNIQYF. The CDR3 coding sequence is TGTGCCAGCAGTGCCGACCTTCAGGGGATCGGGGCCAAAAACATTCAGTACTTC. The variable domain in full, with the rest retrieved from reference TRBV9 and TRBJ2-4, is DSGVTQTPKHLITATGQRVTLRCSPRSGDLSVYWYQQSLDQGLQFLIQYYNGEERAKGNILERFSAQQFPDLHSELNLSSLELGDSALYFCASSADLQGIGAKNIQYFGAGTRLSVL.

CDR3 sequence: CASSPTGLSYEQYF. The CDR3 bases are TGTGCCAGCAGCCCGACAGGACTCTCCTACGAGCAGTACTTC. J is TRBJ2-7 and V is TRBV5-6, with a possible D match to TRBD1 (6 bases). The V and J ends lost 4 bases and 0 bases respectively, with 11 bases between them. From germline, CDR1 is SGHDT and CDR2 YYEEEE. The CDR3 runs 14 residues. The full variable domain, completed using reference TRBV5-6 and TRBJ2-7, is DAGVTQSPTHLIKTRGQQVTLRCSPKSGHDTVSWYQQALGQGPQFIFQYYEEEERQRGNFPDRFSGHQFPNYSSELNVNALLLGDSALYLCASSPTGLSYEQYFGPGTRLTVT.

V and J are TRBV27 and TRBJ2-3, with 8 bases identical to TRBD1. The V segment lost 1 base and the J segment 2 bases; nucleotides outside the gene matches: 2. Per germline, CDR1 MNHEY and CDR2 SMNVEV (reference sequence). The CDR3 is made up of 15 amino acids. The CDR3 loop reads CASSLWGQATDTQYF. The CDR3 coding sequence is TGTGCCAGCAGTTTATGGGGACAGGCCACAGATACGCAGTATTTT.

The CDR3 sequence is CASSRGNGYTF. DNA of the CDR3: TGTGCCAGCAGTAGGGGGAATGGCTACACCTTC. V is TRBV3-1 and J is TRBJ1-2; the D gene is possibly TRBD1 (6 bases). V lost 6 bases and J 6 bases, leaving 8 bases between the germline ends. The CDR3 extends over 11 amino acids. Germline CDR1 reads LGHDT; CDR2 reads YNNKEL (reference sequence). The entire variable domain, with the rest obtained from reference TRBV3-1 and TRBJ1-2, is as follows: DTAVSQTPKYLVTQMGNDKSIKCEQNLGHDTMYWYKQDSKKFLKIMFSYNNKELIINETVPNRFSPKSPDKAHLNLHINSLELGDSAVYFCASSRGNGYTFGSGTRLTVV.

V and J are TRBV15 and TRBJ1-1; a possible D gene is TRBD1 (5 bases). Germline values: CDR1 LNHNV, CDR2 YYDKDF (reference sequence). This CDR3 contains 14 residues. Trimming shortened V by 3 bases and J by 5 bases, and 13 bases separated the two germline ends. CDR3 sequence (DNA): TGTGCCACCAGCAGGGAACAGGATGGGACTGAAGCTTTCTTT. This encodes CATSREQDGTEAFF.

In its sample, this clonotype was seen once. This chain joins TRBV20-1 and TRBJ2-3; TRBD2 agrees at 11 bases. Germline CDR1 and CDR2: DFQATT and SNEGSKA (reference sequence). This CDR3 spans 15 amino acids. V was pared by 6 bases and J by 3 bases, with 8 bases of the junction left unmatched. The CDR3 region has the DNA TGCAGTGCCTATAGCGGGGGGGCCGAAACAGATACGCAGTATTTT. As protein: CSAYSGGAETDTQYF.

The chain has TRBV7-2 and TRBJ2-7, with a possible D match to TRBD1 (5 bases). This CDR3 has 12 residues. Trimming took off 2 bases at V and 6 bases at J, with 8 bases between the two ends. Germline CDR1 and CDR2: SGHTA and FQGNSA. This chain's CDR3 is CASSLQGLEQYF. Written as DNA, the CDR3 is TGTGCCAGCAGCTTACAGGGTCTCGAGCAGTACTTC. Full variable domain (missing parts from reference TRBV7-2 and TRBJ2-7): GAGVSQSPSNKVTEKGKDVELRCDPISGHTALYWYRQSLGQGLEFLIYFQGNSAPDKSGLPSDRFSAERTGGSVSTLTIQRTQQEDSAVYLCASSLQGLEQYFGPGTRLTVT.

The chain joins TRBV9 to TRBJ1-1; 7 bases align to TRBD1. The CDR3 runs to 14 residues. Per the germline V gene, CDR1 is SGDLS and CDR2 is YYNGEE. The V segment lost 3 bases and the J segment 6 bases; nucleotides outside the gene matches: 8. CDR3 sequence (DNA): TGTGCCAGCAGCGCCTGGGACAGCTCTTCTGAAGCTTTCTTT. It yields the protein CASSAWDSSSEAFF.

This sequence joins TRBV6-5 and TRBJ1-2; 9 bases map to TRBD1. Losses at the gene ends were 6 bases for V and 6 bases for J; bases not matched to a gene: 11. The CDR3 consists of 15 residues. CDR1 and CDR2 (germline): MNHEY, SVGAGI. CDR3 sequence reads: CASSNGQGISDGYTF. CDR3 nucleotides: TGTGCCAGCAGCAACGGACAGGGGATTTCTGATGGCTACACCTTC.

This chain links TRBV6-2 or TRBV6-3 with TRBJ1-1; 7 bases align to TRBD1. The CDR3 length is 14 residues. Losses at the gene ends were 6 bases for V and 8 bases for J; bases not matched to a gene: 12. Germline V gene data show CDR1 as MNHEY and CDR2 as SVGEGT. The CDR3 region has the DNA TGTGCCAGCAGCCCCGACAGGGTGGAGGCGGAAGCTTTCTTT. Translation: CASSPDRVEAEAFF.

The chain employs TRBV29-1 and TRBJ1-1, with D possibly being TRBD1 (5 bases). This CDR3 has 13 residues. Germline CDR1 is SQVTM and CDR2 is ANQGSEA. V shed 7 bases and J shed 3 bases, with 15 bases lying between them. The chain's CDR3 is CSAENGGDTEAFF. The CDR3, as DNA: TGCAGCGCGGAAAACGGGGGTGACACTGAAGCTTTCTTT.